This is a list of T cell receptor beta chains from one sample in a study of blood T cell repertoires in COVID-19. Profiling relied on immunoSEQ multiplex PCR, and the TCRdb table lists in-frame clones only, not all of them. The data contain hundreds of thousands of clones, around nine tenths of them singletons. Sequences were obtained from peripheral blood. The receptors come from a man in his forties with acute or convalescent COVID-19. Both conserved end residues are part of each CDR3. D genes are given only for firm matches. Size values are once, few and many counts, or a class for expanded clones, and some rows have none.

TGTGCCAGCAGGATACGACAGAATTCACCCCTCCACTTT | CASRIRQNSPLHF | - | TRBJ1-6 | - | TRBV2
TGCGCCAGCGGTGGGGGGGGCGCTAACTATGGCTACACCTTC | CASGGGGANYGYTF | - | TRBJ1-2 | - | TRBV5-1
TGTGCTAGTGGGCAGGGGACAGGGGTGCCACTCTCCTATAATTCACCCCTCCACTTT | CASGQGTGVPLSYNSPLHF | - | TRBJ1-6 | TRBD1 | TRBV12-5
TGCAGCGTTGAAGACAGTTACACCGGGGAGCTGTTTTTT | CSVEDSYTGELFF | - | TRBJ2-2 | - | TRBV29-1
TGTGCCAGCAGCGCCAGTGGGACTCGCGGGGAAGAGACCCAGTACTTC | CASSASGTRGEETQYF | - | TRBJ2-5 | - | TRBV4-2
TGCAGCGTTGAACCGACAGGTGGTGAGCAGTACTTC | CSVEPTGGEQYF | - | TRBJ2-7 | - | TRBV29-1
TGTGCCAGCAGCCCCCCAGGCAGGCCCTACGAGCAGTACTTC | CASSPPGRPYEQYF | - | TRBJ2-7 | - | TRBV3-1/TRBV3-2
TGCGCCAGCAGCACGGACAGGGGCTATGGCTACACCTTC | CASSTDRGYGYTF | - | TRBJ1-2 | TRBD1 | TRBV5-1
TGTGCCAGCTCACCCTTGGGACAGGGCTACGAGCAGTACTTC | CASSPLGQGYEQYF | - | TRBJ2-7 | TRBD1 | TRBV18
TGTGCCAGCAGTTTACGTTATAATTCACCCCTCCACTTT | CASSLRYNSPLHF | - | TRBJ1-6 | - | TRBV12-3/TRBV12-4
TGTGCCAGCAGCGTAGCTCGAGGGATCGGGTACGAGCAGTACTTC | CASSVARGIGYEQYF | few | TRBJ2-7 | - | TRBV9
TGTGCCAGCAGCTTGGTGACAGGGGAACAGCCCCAGCATTTT | CASSLVTGEQPQHF | - | TRBJ1-5 | TRBD1 | TRBV5-6
TGTGCCAGCAGCCATTTCCGCGCGAACACTGAAGCTTTCTTT | CASSHFRANTEAFF | - | TRBJ1-1 | - | TRBV3-1/TRBV3-2
TGTGCCAGCAGTGATAGCCCCTCTGGAAACACCATATATTTT | CASSDSPSGNTIYF | - | TRBJ1-3 | - | TRBV2
TGTGCCAGTAGCACCAGCTCCTACGAGCAGTACTTC | CASSTSSYEQYF | - | TRBJ2-7 | - | TRBV19
TGCGCCAGCAGTTCGGACAGCCCGGGAAACACCATATATTTT | CASSSDSPGNTIYF | - | TRBJ1-3 | - | TRBV5-1
TGTGCCAGCAGCTTATGGTGGGGGGAAGAGCAGTTCTTC | CASSLWWGEEQFF | - | TRBJ2-1 | - | TRBV7-6
TGCGCCAGCAGCTTGGGATGGCGGGACAGAGGGGGCTACACCTTC | CASSLGWRDRGGYTF | - | TRBJ1-2 | TRBD1 | TRBV5-1
TGTGCCAGCAGCGTATTATACGAGCAGTACTTC | CASSVLYEQYF | - | TRBJ2-7 | - | TRBV2
TGTGCCAGCAGCTTAGACAGGGGGATAAGTTCACCCCTCCACTTT | CASSLDRGISSPLHF | - | TRBJ1-6 | TRBD1 | TRBV7-2
TGTGCCAGCAGTGAGCAGGGGGCGGAAGGCTACACCTTC | CASSEQGAEGYTF | - | TRBJ1-2 | TRBD1 | TRBV2
TGTGCCAGCAGCTTAGTGGTTTTAGCGGGGGGGAGCTCCTACAATGAGCAGTTCTTC | CASSLVVLAGGSSYNEQFF | - | TRBJ2-1 | TRBD2 | TRBV7-2
TGCGCCAGCAGCTTCGGGACAGACAATCAGCCCCAGCATTTT | CASSFGTDNQPQHF | - | TRBJ1-5 | TRBD1 | TRBV5-1
TGTGCCAGTAGTATGGGGTGGCGCAGGGGGCTCAATCAGCCCCAGCATTTT | CASSMGWRRGLNQPQHF | - | TRBJ1-5 | TRBD1 | TRBV19
TGTGCCAGTAGTCCACAGGGGTATAGCAATCAGCCCCAGCATTTT | CASSPQGYSNQPQHF | - | TRBJ1-5 | TRBD1 | TRBV19
TGCGCCAGCAGCCGGGGCGGGGGCTACACAGATACGCAGTATTTT | CASSRGGGYTDTQYF | - | TRBJ2-3 | - | TRBV5-1
TGTGCCTGGAGTCCTTCGGACAGGGTTGAGACCCAGTACTTC | CAWSPSDRVETQYF | - | TRBJ2-5 | TRBD1 | TRBV30
TGTGCCAGCAGCCCGCCCGGGGGGACAGGCTCTGAAAAACTGTTTTTT | CASSPPGGTGSEKLFF | - | TRBJ1-4 | TRBD1 | TRBV11-2
TGTGCTAGTGGCCTCGAGGGTGGAACTGAAGCTTTCTTT | CASGLEGGTEAFF | few | TRBJ1-1 | - | TRBV12-5
TGTGCCATCAGTGGTCAAGGACAATATCAGCCCCAGCATTTT | CAISGQGQYQPQHF | - | TRBJ1-5 | - | TRBV10-3